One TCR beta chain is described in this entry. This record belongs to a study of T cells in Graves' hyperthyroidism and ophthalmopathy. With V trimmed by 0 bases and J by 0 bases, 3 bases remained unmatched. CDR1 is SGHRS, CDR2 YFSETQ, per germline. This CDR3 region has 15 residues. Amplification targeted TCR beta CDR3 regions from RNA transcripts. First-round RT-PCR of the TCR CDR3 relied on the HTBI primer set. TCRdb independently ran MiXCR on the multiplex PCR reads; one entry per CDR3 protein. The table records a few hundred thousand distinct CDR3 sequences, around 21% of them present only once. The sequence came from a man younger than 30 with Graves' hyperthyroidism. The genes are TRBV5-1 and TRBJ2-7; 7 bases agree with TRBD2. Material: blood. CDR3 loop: CASSLVAGDSYEQYF. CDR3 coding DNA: TGCGCCAGCAGCTTGGTAGCGGGCGACTCCTACGAGCAGTACTTC.